A selection of T cell receptor beta chains follows, all from one sample in a study of T cell responses to AZD1222 COVID-19 vaccine. Sequenced by immunoSEQ multiplex PCR; TCRdb stores in-frame clones only, minus some. This table holds 150,000 to 200,000 clones, about 83% found once. Sample: peripheral blood, taken 28 days after the second AZD1222 dose. These TCRs come from an adult who received the AZD1222 COVID-19 vaccine. CDR3s include the opening cysteine and the closing phenylalanine or tryptophan. D genes are given only for firm matches. Expanded clones get a size class; other rows say once, few or many, or leave the size out.

abundance: .; v_gene: TRBV7-9; j_gene: TRBJ1-2; d_gene: TRBD1; CDR3aa: CASSFQQGVDGYTF; CDR3nt: TGTGCCAGCAGCTTCCAACAGGGGGTCGATGGCTACACCTTC
abundance: .; v_gene: TRBV12-5; j_gene: TRBJ1-5; d_gene: .; CDR3aa: CASGLDRAQPQHF; CDR3nt: TGTGCTAGTGGTTTGGACAGGGCTCAGCCCCAGCATTTT
abundance: once; v_gene: TRBV5-8; j_gene: TRBJ1-4; d_gene: .; CDR3aa: CASSLAGVGSPNEKLFF; CDR3nt: TGTGCCAGCAGCTTGGCGGGCGTCGGCAGCCCTAATGAAAAACTGTTTTTT
abundance: .; v_gene: TRBV7-2; j_gene: TRBJ1-2; d_gene: .; CDR3aa: CASSLVISNYGYTF; CDR3nt: TGTGCCAGCAGCTTAGTTATTTCTAACTATGGCTACACCTTC
abundance: .; v_gene: TRBV7-8; j_gene: TRBJ1-2; d_gene: .; CDR3aa: CASSVSQGLYGYTF; CDR3nt: TGTGCCAGCAGCGTCTCACAGGGTCTCTATGGCTACACCTTC
abundance: few; v_gene: TRBV3-1/TRBV3-2; j_gene: TRBJ1-2; d_gene: TRBD1; CDR3aa: CASLLRGQRQGYGYTF; CDR3nt: TGTGCCTCTCTTCTCCGGGGGCAACGACAGGGCTATGGCTACACCTTC
abundance: .; v_gene: TRBV10-2; j_gene: TRBJ2-1; d_gene: .; CDR3aa: CASSESLIASYNEQFF; CDR3nt: TGCGCCAGCAGTGAGTCGTTGATAGCCTCCTACAATGAGCAGTTCTTC
abundance: .; v_gene: TRBV11-3; j_gene: TRBJ2-3; d_gene: TRBD2; CDR3aa: CASSPTGGQSDTQYF; CDR3nt: TGTGCCAGCAGCCCGACGGGGGGGCAGTCAGATACGCAGTATTTT
abundance: .; v_gene: TRBV5-1; j_gene: TRBJ2-7; d_gene: .; CDR3aa: CASSPGTGTYEQYF; CDR3nt: TGCGCCAGCAGCCCAGGGACTGGGACCTACGAGCAGTACTTC
abundance: .; v_gene: TRBV3-1/TRBV3-2; j_gene: TRBJ1-1; d_gene: .; CDR3aa: CASSQAGREAFF; CDR3nt: TGTGCCAGCAGCCAAGCTGGGCGGGAAGCTTTCTTT
abundance: .; v_gene: TRBV18; j_gene: TRBJ1-2; d_gene: TRBD1; CDR3aa: CASSPRTTVRGKGGGYTF; CDR3nt: TGTGCCAGCTCACCACGGACCACGGTCAGGGGGAAGGGAGGTGGCTACACCTTC
abundance: .; v_gene: TRBV7-8; j_gene: TRBJ2-5; d_gene: TRBD1; CDR3aa: CASSLLAGGGPETQYF; CDR3nt: TGTGCCAGCAGCTTATTGGCAGGGGGCGGTCCCGAGACCCAGTACTTC
abundance: once; v_gene: TRBV5-6; j_gene: TRBJ2-6; d_gene: TRBD1; CDR3aa: CASSWGDRLSGANVLTF; CDR3nt: TGTGCCAGCAGCTGGGGGGACAGGCTCTCTGGGGCCAACGTCCTGACTTTC
abundance: .; v_gene: TRBV18; j_gene: TRBJ2-2; d_gene: TRBD1; CDR3aa: CASSGTDSYTGELFF; CDR3nt: TGTGCCAGCTCGGGGACAGACTCTTACACCGGGGAGCTGTTTTTT
abundance: .; v_gene: TRBV7-9; j_gene: TRBJ1-2; d_gene: TRBD1; CDR3aa: CASSLQWGQPSYGYTF; CDR3nt: TGTGCCAGCAGCCTTCAGTGGGGACAGCCTAGCTATGGCTACACCTTC
abundance: .; v_gene: TRBV21-1; j_gene: TRBJ2-7; d_gene: .; CDR3aa: CASSKRFVTARSYEQYF; CDR3nt: TGTGCCAGCAGCAAACGTTTTGTAACAGCCCGAAGCTACGAGCAGTACTTC
abundance: .; v_gene: TRBV30; j_gene: TRBJ1-2; d_gene: TRBD1; CDR3aa: CAWSVKGQGGGYTF; CDR3nt: TGTGCCTGGAGTGTCAAGGGACAGGGAGGCGGCTACACCTTC
abundance: once; v_gene: TRBV5-1; j_gene: TRBJ2-2; d_gene: .; CDR3aa: CASSLPGTRYTGELFF; CDR3nt: TGCGCCAGCAGCTTGCCCGGGACGAGGTACACCGGGGAGCTGTTTTTT
abundance: .; v_gene: TRBV9; j_gene: TRBJ1-6; d_gene: .; CDR3aa: CASSEQGGSYNSPLHF; CDR3nt: TGTGCCAGCAGCGAACAGGGTGGGTCCTATAATTCACCCCTCCACTTT
abundance: .; v_gene: TRBV13; j_gene: TRBJ2-7; d_gene: .; CDR3aa: CASSLSSGSTEQYF; CDR3nt: TGTGCCAGCAGCCTTTCAAGTGGGTCCACCGAGCAGTACTTC
abundance: .; v_gene: TRBV5-1; j_gene: TRBJ1-1; d_gene: .; CDR3aa: CASSSQGHLNTEAFF; CDR3nt: TGCGCCAGCAGCTCCCAGGGACACCTGAACACTGAAGCTTTCTTT
abundance: .; v_gene: TRBV18; j_gene: TRBJ2-7; d_gene: TRBD1; CDR3aa: CASSRDRGYEQYF; CDR3nt: TGTGCCAGCTCTAGGGACAGGGGATACGAGCAGTACTTC